This TCR beta chain is from a study of T cell repertoires in aging, cancer and after chemotherapy. Study summary: Paired samples before and after chemotherapy came from chronic lymphocytic leukemia patients on fludarabine- or bendamustine-based regimens. The study's findings and limits: Untreated cancer patients had significantly lower blood TCR diversity than age-matched healthy donors. Median generation probability rose over the chemotherapy interval in each cancer cohort, suggesting rebound thymic output. Healthy donors lost TCR diversity with age mainly through richness, cancer patients through richness and evenness.

TRB rearrangements spanning V, D and J were amplified using mixed TRB-A/B primers. TCRdb ran MiXCR on the multiplex PCR reads and lists one entry per CDR3 protein. Of under 6,000 distinct CDR3 sequences detected, approximately 22% appear once; the ten largest clones hold around 16%. Peripheral blood genomic DNA, not sorted cells or RNA, was the template. Within the sample, this clonotype is medium-sized. As yet, its antigen is unknown. CDR3 length: 12 residues. CDR1 and CDR2 from the germline V gene are GTSNPN and SVGIG (reference sequence). Trimming took 0 bases from V and 4 from J, leaving 7 bases between them.

The origin of this receptor is a human donor with a blood cancer. This chain links TRBV30 with TRBJ2-7; no firm D call. The source material was blood. The DNA of the CDR3 is TGTGCCTGGAGTGTAAGGTTGTACGAGCAGTACTTC. It yields the protein CAWSVRLYEQYF.